This T cell receptor beta chain was found in a study of control samples from healthy donors and cancer patients. Profiling relied on immunoSEQ multiplex PCR, and the TCRdb table lists in-frame clones only, not all of them. The table lists some 130,000 clones, approximately 90% of them singletons. This clone appeared once. The sequencing sample was made of blood. The origin of this receptor is a woman aged 45-60 years in good health.

The CDR3 here is CASMLMKQGGNQPQHF. Written as DNA, the CDR3 is TGTGCCAGCATGCTCATGAAACAGGGGGGCAATCAGCCCCAGCATTTT. J is TRBJ1-5 and V is TRBV6-9; TRBD1 matches at 8 bases. The germline gives CDR1 MNHGY, CDR2 SVAAGI. This CDR3 comprises 16 residues. V shed 7 bases, J shed 2 bases, and the junction held 10 bases outside the gene matches.